This entry lists 2 T cell receptor beta chains sequenced from one sample in a study of blood T cell repertoires in COVID-19. Profiled with immunoSEQ multiplex PCR; TCRdb holds only in-frame clones, not every one. The sample shows a few hundred thousand clones, about 91% of them seen only once. Sequenced: peripheral blood. The receptors originated from a person under 35 with COVID-19, enrolled during active disease.

The rearrangement uses TRBV12-5 and TRBJ2-3; TRBD2 might be the D (5 bases). Germline assignment: CDR1 LGHNT and CDR2 FRNRAP. V lost 3 bases to trimming and J lost 3 bases, with 10 bases between them. CDR3 length equals 14 residues. The CDR3 here is CASGFGLATDTQYF. For the CDR3, the DNA is TGTGCTAGTGGTTTTGGGCTAGCAACAGATACGCAGTATTTT.

The gene calls are TRBV5-4 and TRBJ2-3; tentative D call: TRBD2 (5 bases). Deletions cut 4 bases from V and 0 bases from J, with 12 bases between. Germline CDR1 and CDR2: SGHNT and YYREEE (reference sequence). This CDR3 contains 15 residues. In DNA form, the CDR3 reads TGTGCCAGCAGCCCCAAGACTACTAGCACAGATACGCAGTATTTT. As protein: CASSPKTTSTDTQYF.